This T cell receptor beta chain was recorded in a study of blood T cell repertoires in COVID-19 (dated by TCRdb to 2019 to 2021). Broadly, across the study: The collaborator samples originated in the United States, Italy and Spain and spanned the acute and convalescent phases of COVID-19. The material from the prospective study consisted of cDNA or gDNA derived from T cells, B-cell-depleted T cells, or PBMCs. Subjects who had been exposed to COVID-19, were actively infected with it, or had recovered from it provided the deeply sampled blood TCRbeta repertoires that made up the dataset. The repertoires were released in a freely available public database meant as a resource for research on the immune response to SARS-CoV-2. The samples were drawn from the first 160 participants of the ongoing ImmuneRACE study and from 1,254 subjects provided by 6 global collaborators. The sample metadata nearly always contained a de-identified subject ID, COVID-19 status, age in years and sex. Where HLA class I and class II types were available, the types were taken from metadata supplied by the sample provider, not from assay-based typing. The research as a whole found: The quantity of clinical and demographic metadata differed by source and by participant and was supplied without curation.

This clone was counted once. Its antigen target is currently unknown. Base quality data are lacking; no much larger clone is found one base away. The collaborating institutions used their own protocols to collect whole blood in K2EDTA tubes. For TCRbeta analysis, collaborators shipped samples in one of three forms: frozen whole blood, isolated PBMCs, or DNA extracted from either of those sample types. Unmatched junction bases come to 7, with V trimmed by 6 bases and J by 5 bases. There are 14 amino acids in the CDR3, from cysteine to phenylalanine inclusive. Of all the DNA, just the CDR3 is kept, 42 bases in frame from base 1. CDR1 and CDR2 are drawn from the germline V gene: MNHEY, SVGAGI. TCRbeta CDR3 regions were amplified from genomic DNA using the immunoSEQ Assay, a bias-controlled multiplex PCR. As for the original processing: The number of nucleated cells in each sample was estimated from the amplification of reference gene primers within the assay. To quantify the absolute abundance of each unique TCRbeta CDR3 rearrangement, sequence reads were collapsed and filtered. For each sample, productive Simpson clonality was calculated as the square root of Simpson's diversity index across productive rearrangements. TCRdb took over this immuneACCESS table, retaining in-frame rearrangements with V and J assigned. Such tables are incomplete; in checked studies, under half of the missing clones stem from an unresolved V gene, and the remainder is unexplained. V, J and clone size were drawn from that table, and D and trimming were deduced from the DNA. The table for this sample lists roughly 150,000 clones; roughly 84% of them were counted only once. Around 8% of the sample is taken by the ten largest.

The chain joins TRBV6-5 to TRBJ2-1; a stretch of 7 junction bases matches TRBD2. What was sequenced was peripheral blood. The receptor was isolated from a human donor in a cohort sampled during active COVID-19. CDR3 loop: CASSLAGLNNEQFF. The DNA sequence reads TGTGCCAGCAGCTTAGCGGGCCTTAACAATGAGCAGTTCTTC.